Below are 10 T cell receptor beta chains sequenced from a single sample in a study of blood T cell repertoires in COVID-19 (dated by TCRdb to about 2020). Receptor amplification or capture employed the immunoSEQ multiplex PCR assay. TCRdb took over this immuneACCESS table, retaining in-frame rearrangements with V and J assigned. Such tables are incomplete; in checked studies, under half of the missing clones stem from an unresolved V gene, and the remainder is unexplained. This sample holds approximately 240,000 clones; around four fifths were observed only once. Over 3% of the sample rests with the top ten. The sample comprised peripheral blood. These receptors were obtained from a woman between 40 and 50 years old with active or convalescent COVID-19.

CDR3: CASSYRVSWETQYF. CDR3 DNA sequence: TGTGCCAGCAGCTACAGGGTTAGCTGGGAGACCCAGTACTTC. The chain employs TRBV7-9 and TRBJ2-5, with D maybe TRBD1 (6 bases). V lost 4 bases, J lost 5 bases, and 14 bases lay in between. Germline V gene sequence: CDR1 SEHNR, CDR2 FQNEAQ (reference sequence). CDR3 length equals 14 residues. The full variable domain, completed using reference TRBV7-9 and TRBJ2-5, is DTGVSQNPRHKITKRGQNVTFRCDPISEHNRLYWYRQTLGQGPEFLTYFQNEAQLEKSRLLSDRFSAERPKGSFSTLEIQRTEQGDSAMYLCASSYRVSWETQYFGPGTRLLVL.

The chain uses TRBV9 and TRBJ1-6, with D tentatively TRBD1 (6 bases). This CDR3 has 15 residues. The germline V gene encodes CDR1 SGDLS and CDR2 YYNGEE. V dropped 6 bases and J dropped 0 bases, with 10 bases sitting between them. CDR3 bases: TGTGCCAGCACCAAACAGGGCTCCTATAATTCACCCCTCCACTTT. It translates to CASTKQGSYNSPLHF.

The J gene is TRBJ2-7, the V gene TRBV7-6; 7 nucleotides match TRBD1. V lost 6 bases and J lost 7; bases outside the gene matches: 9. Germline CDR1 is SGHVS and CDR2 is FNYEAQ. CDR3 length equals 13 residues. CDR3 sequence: CASSRTGVGEQYF. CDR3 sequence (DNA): TGTGCCAGCAGTCGGACAGGCGTGGGGGAGCAGTACTTC.

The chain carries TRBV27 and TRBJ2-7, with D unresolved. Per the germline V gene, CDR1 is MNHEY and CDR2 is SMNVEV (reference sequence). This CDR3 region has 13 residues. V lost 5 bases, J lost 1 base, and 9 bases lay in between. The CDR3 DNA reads TGTGCCAGCAGTCCAACAGTTTCCTACGAGCAGTACGTC. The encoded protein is CASSPTVSYEQYV.

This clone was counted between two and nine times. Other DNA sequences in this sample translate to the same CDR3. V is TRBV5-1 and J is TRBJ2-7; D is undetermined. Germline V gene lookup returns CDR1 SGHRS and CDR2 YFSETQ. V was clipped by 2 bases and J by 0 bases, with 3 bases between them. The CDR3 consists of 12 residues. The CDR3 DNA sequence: TGCGCCAGCAGCTTTAGCTCCTACGAGCAGTACTTC. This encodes CASSFSSYEQYF.

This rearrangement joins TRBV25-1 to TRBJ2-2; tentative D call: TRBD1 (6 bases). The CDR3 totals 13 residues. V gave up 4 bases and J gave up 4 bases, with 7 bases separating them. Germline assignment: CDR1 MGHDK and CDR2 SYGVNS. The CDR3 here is CASSAQGTGELFF. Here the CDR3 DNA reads TGTGCCAGCAGTGCACAGGGCACCGGGGAGCTGTTTTTT.

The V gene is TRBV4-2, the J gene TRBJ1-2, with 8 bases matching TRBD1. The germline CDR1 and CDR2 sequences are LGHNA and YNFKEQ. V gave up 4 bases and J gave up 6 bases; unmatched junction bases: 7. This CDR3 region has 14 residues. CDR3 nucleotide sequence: TGTGCCAGCAGCCCAACGGACAGGGTCAATGGCTACACCTTC. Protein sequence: CASSPTDRVNGYTF.

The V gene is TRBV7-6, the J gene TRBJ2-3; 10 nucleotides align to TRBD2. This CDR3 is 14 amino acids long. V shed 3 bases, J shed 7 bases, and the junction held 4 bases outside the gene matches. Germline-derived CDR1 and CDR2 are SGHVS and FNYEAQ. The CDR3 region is CASSFGTSAYTQYF. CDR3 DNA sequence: TGTGCCAGCAGCTTCGGGACTAGCGCTTATACGCAGTATTTT.

The CDR3 protein is CASSFPRTYGYTF. CDR3 in DNA: TGTGCCAGCAGCTTCCCCAGAACCTATGGCTACACCTTC. The genes are TRBV11-2 and TRBJ1-2; D is unclear. Trimming removed 3 bases at V and 4 bases at J, with 9 bases between. Germline V CDR1 and CDR2: SGHAT, FQNNGV. CDR3 length: 13 residues.

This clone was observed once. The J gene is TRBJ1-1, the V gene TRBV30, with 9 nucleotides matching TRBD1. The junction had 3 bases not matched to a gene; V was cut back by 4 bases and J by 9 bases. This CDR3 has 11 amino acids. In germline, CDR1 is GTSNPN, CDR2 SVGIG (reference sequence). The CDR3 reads CAWNGQGQAFF. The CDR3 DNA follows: TGTGCCTGGAACGGACAGGGGCAAGCTTTCTTT.